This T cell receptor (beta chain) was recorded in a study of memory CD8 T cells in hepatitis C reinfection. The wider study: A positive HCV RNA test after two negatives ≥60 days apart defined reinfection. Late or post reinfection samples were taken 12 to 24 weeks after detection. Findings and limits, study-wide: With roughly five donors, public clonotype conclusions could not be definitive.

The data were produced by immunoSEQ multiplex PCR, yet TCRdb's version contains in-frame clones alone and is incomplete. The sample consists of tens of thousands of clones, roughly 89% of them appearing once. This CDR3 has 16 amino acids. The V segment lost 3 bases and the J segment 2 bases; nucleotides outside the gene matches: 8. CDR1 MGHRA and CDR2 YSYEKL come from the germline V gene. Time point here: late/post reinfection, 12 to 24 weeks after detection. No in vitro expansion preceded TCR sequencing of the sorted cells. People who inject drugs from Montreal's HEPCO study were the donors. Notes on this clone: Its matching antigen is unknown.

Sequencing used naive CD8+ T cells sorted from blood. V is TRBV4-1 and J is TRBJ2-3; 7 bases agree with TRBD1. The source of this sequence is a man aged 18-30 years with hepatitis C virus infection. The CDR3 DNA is TGCGCCAGCAGCCACCTCAGACAGGGAGACACAGATACGCAGTATTTT. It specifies CASSHLRQGDTDTQYF.